This T cell receptor beta chain was identified during a study of T cell clonality in common variable immunodeficiency. Study-wide results and limits: Common variable immunodeficiency TCR beta sequences reportedly had fewer deletions and N-nucleotide insertions.

Only a few counts were recorded for this clone. Its antigen is not known. The CDR3 goes on 3 residues after the read ends, and that part is filled in from the germline J gene. Patients had low serum IgG, IgA and/or IgM and specific antibody deficiency. The CVID group had about 14 females and 30 or so males, mean age around 42. Patients and controls were mostly of Caucasian heritage. The CDR3 loop spans 15 amino acids. The junction had 3 bases not matched to a gene; V was cut back by 2 bases and J by 4 bases. The V gene's germline CDR1 is KGHSH and CDR2 LQKENI. The assay was immunoSEQ multiplex PCR, and TCRdb's table has in-frame clones only and misses some. The sample holds more than 30,000 clones, and no clone turns up only once.

The chain couples TRBV18 to TRBJ1-1; 11 bases line up with TRBD1. The sequencing sample was made of peripheral blood mononuclear cells. This clonotype was obtained from a human donor with common variable immunodeficiency. CDR3 bases read: TGTGCCAGCTCACCATCGGGGACAGGGGGCACTGAA. It translates to CASSPSGTGGTE. The full-length CDR3 reads as CASSPSGTGGTEAFF. Supplemented by reference TRBV18 and TRBJ1-1, the full variable domain reads NAGVMQNPRHLVRRRGQEARLRCSPMKGHSHVYWYRQLPEEGLKFMVYLQKENIIDESGMPKERFSAEFPKEGPSILRIQQVVRGDSAAYFCASSPSGTGGTEAFFGQGTRLTVV.